This T cell receptor (beta chain) stems from a study of T cell changes during pregnancy in multiple sclerosis. Germline values: CDR1 SGHRS, CDR2 YFSETQ. The ends were cut back, 4 bases at V and 3 bases at J, with 21 bases in the middle. The CDR3 consists of 17 residues. Measured with immunoSEQ multiplex PCR; TCRdb has only the in-frame clones, and not every one. The profile shows some 45,000 clones, 91% of them singletons. This specimen was CD4+ T cells from peripheral blood mononuclear cells, taken after pregnancy. This sequence joins TRBV5-1 and TRBJ2-3; maybe TRBD1 (5 bases). This clonotype originated in a female donor in good health, enrolled as a control in a pregnancy study. The DNA for the CDR3 is TGCGCCAGCAGCCCACTTGGACCCGACAGAACAACAGATACGCAGTATTTT. It yields the protein CASSPLGPDRTTDTQYF.